The 7 T cell receptor beta chains below come from one sample, sequenced in a study of blood T cell repertoires in COVID-19 (TCRdb year 2020). The library was produced with the immunoSEQ multiplex PCR assay. The table comes from immuneACCESS by way of TCRdb, which keeps in-frame sequences with V and J called. Part of the clones is missing from these tables; in studies checked, under half for an unresolved V gene and the rest for unknown reasons. A total of over 300,000 clones appear in this sample, around 88% of them only once. The top ten clonotypes cover 1.2% of the sample. Sequenced material: peripheral blood. These receptors were obtained from a woman between 45 and 65 years old with acute or convalescent COVID-19.

The rearrangement uses TRBV4-1 and TRBJ2-7; no clear D gene. The CDR3 has 13 amino acids. CDR1 is MGHRA and CDR2 is YSYEKL in the germline V gene. V dropped 0 bases and J dropped 1 base, with 4 bases sitting between them. This CDR3 reads CASSQESSYEQYV. The CDR3 bases are TGCGCCAGCAGCCAAGAGTCGTCCTACGAGCAGTACGTC.

The rearrangement links TRBV7-2 to TRBJ2-3; 7 positions match TRBD1. Germline lookup yields CDR1 SGHTA and CDR2 FQGNSA. This CDR3 has 15 amino acids. V lost 5 bases to trimming and J lost 1 base; unmatched junction nucleotides: 6. The CDR3, as DNA: TGTGCCAGCAGCCAAAGAGGACAGGGCACAGATACGCAGTATTTT. Protein sequence: CASSQRGQGTDTQYF.

With respect to this clone: The same CDR3 can be traced to other DNA sequences in this sample. The chain carries TRBV7-7 and TRBJ2-2; 7 bases agree with TRBD1. CDR3 length: 15 residues. The germline gives CDR1 SSHAT, CDR2 FNYEAQ (reference sequence). V lost 1 base to trimming and J lost 3 bases; unmatched junction nucleotides: 2. In DNA, the CDR3 is TGTGCCAGCAGCTTAGACAGGGGAGACACCGGGGAGCTGTTTTTT. Translated: CASSLDRGDTGELFF.

The chain carries TRBV5-6 and TRBJ2-3, with 11 bases aligning to TRBD2. Losses at the gene ends were 3 bases for V and 1 base for J; bases not matched to a gene: 1. The CDR3 spans 15 residues. Per germline, CDR1 SGHDT and CDR2 YYEEEE. The CDR3 here is CASSSLAGGTDTQYF. The CDR3 DNA sequence: TGTGCCAGCAGCTCACTAGCGGGGGGCACAGATACGCAGTATTTT.

J is TRBJ1-5 and V is TRBV24-1; no clear D. CDR3 length: 13 amino acids. Germline lookup yields CDR1 KGHDR and CDR2 SFDVKD. The germline V and J ends were trimmed by 4 bases and 3 bases, with 6 bases remaining between them. CDR3 in DNA: TGTGCCACCAGTGACCAGTACAATCAGCCCCAGCATTTT. As protein: CATSDQYNQPQHF.

The chain links TRBV24-1 to TRBJ2-7, with D perhaps matching TRBD1 (5 bases). CDR1 is KGHDR and CDR2 is SFDVKD in the germline V gene. V was shortened by 4 bases and J by 5 bases, with 20 bases between the two germline ends. The CDR3 totals 16 residues. Written as DNA, the CDR3 is TGTGCCACCAGTGACCCGGACAAGTTCGCAATCCACGAGCAGTACTTC. Its protein product is CATSDPDKFAIHEQYF.

A remark on this clone: This sample includes further DNA sequences coding for the same CDR3. The chain recombines TRBV3-1 (or the pseudogene TRBV3-2) with TRBJ2-5, with no clear D. This CDR3 is built from 12 residues. Germline V gene sequence: CDR1 LGHDT, CDR2 YNNKEL (reference sequence). V was shortened by 0 bases and J by 5 bases, with 4 bases between the two germline ends. In DNA form, the CDR3 reads TGTGCCAGCAGCCAAGACCGGGAGACCCAGTACTTC. Translation gives CASSQDRETQYF.